There are a few counts of the clone carrying this T cell receptor (beta chain). Its specificity is unknown. TCRdb reprocessed the reads with MiXCR, giving one entry per CDR3 protein. The top ten hold more than 10% of the sample, which has approximately 300,000 distinct CDR3 sequences, approximately 25% seen once. CDR1 is MNHNS, CDR2 SASEGT, per germline. The CDR3 covers 14 residues. Trimming cost V 9 bases and J 4 bases, with 17 bases left between them. The sample comes from a study of T cell repertoires in cytomegalovirus infection. Turning to the study itself: The authors relied on CMV epitopes, both recently identified HLA-C-restricted and well-studied HLA-B-restricted. Matching HLA type and CMV infection were both indicated by public TCR beta signatures.

General study findings and limits: Cumulative frequency (of public TCR beta family members) identified carriers of CMV plus the relevant HLA. HLA-C-restricted TCR beta clonotypes specific for CMV led the ex vivo response.

The chain joins TRBV6-1 to TRBJ2-3; D perhaps matches TRBD1 (6 bases). Material: cultured PBMCs, obtained from culture after CMV antigen stimulation. The source is a human donor in good health (CMV status not recorded). Some clones in this sample may be carry-over from other donors' samples. The DNA of the CDR3 is TGTGCCAGTGTATTTACAGGGCGGGCAGATACGCAGTATTTT. The encoded protein is CASVFTGRADTQYF.